The 26 T cell receptor beta chains reported below all come from one sample, sequenced in a study of T cells in women clearing cervical HPV infection (dated by TCRdb to the late 2010s). Receptors were amplified or captured by the immunoSEQ multiplex PCR assay. TCRdb's version of the immuneACCESS table is confined to in-frame rearrangements and falls short of the full clone set. An unresolved V gene accounts for under half of the shortfall where checked; the remainder is of unknown origin. The sample's clone listing holds around 33,000 clones. The ten largest clones take up around 18% of the sample. The sequenced material came from blood buffy coat. The receptor source for this set is a woman between 18 and 75 years old with a cervical HPV16 infection that either progressed to CIN3+ or cleared (not recorded which).

As to this clone: The sequenced fragment ends 3 residues before the CDR3 boundary, so the rest is inferred from the germline J gene. The chain is built from TRBV2 and TRBJ2-2; TRBD2 matches 7 bases. The CDR3 runs to 17 residues. Germline loops: CDR1 SNHLY, CDR2 FYNNEI. J lost 2 bases, V lost 5 bases, and 11 bases had no gene match. The CDR3 loop reads CASSPAGERANTGELFF. Incomplete CDR3 DNA: TGTGCCAGCAGTCCGGCGGGGGAGAGGGCTAACACCGGGGAG.

Regarding this clone: The read ends 3 residues shy of where the CDR3 ends; the end is completed using the germline J gene. V usage is TRBV2 and J usage is TRBJ2-5, with a possible D match to TRBD2 (5 bases). Trimming stripped 3 bases from V and 4 bases from J, with 18 bases between. Germline V CDR1 and CDR2: SNHLY, FYNNEI. CDR3 size: 16 residues. The chain's CDR3 is CASSDVRGGLTETQYF. Partial CDR3 DNA: TGTGCCAGCAGTGATGTTCGCGGCGGGTTGACAGAGACC.

Concerning this clone: The read stops 3 residues short of the end of the CDR3; the missing end is completed from the germline J gene. This sample also contains other DNA sequences that code for the same CDR3. The genes are TRBV7-3 and TRBJ2-3; D is possibly TRBD1 (5 bases). The germline V gene has CDR1 SGHTA and CDR2 FQGTGA. This CDR3 region has 15 residues. Between the trimmed V and J ends, which lost 5 bases and 6 bases, there was a span of 18 bases. CDR3 bases read: TGTGCCAGCAGCCCAGGCGGTGGATCAGGGGATACG. This encodes CASSPGGGSGDT. The whole CDR3 is CASSPGGGSGDTQYF.

Comments on this clone: The read is 3 residues too short to cover the CDR3 end, so that end is filled in from the germline J gene. This rearrangement joins TRBV5-8 to TRBJ2-5; no definite D call. Per germline, CDR1 SGHTS and CDR2 YDEGEE. The V end was cut by 3 bases, the J end by 2 bases, with 8 bases between. The CDR3 runs 13 residues. The CDR3 bases that were read are TGTGCCAGCAGCTGGTGGCAGCAAGAGACC. It yields the protein CASSWWQQET. The full CDR3 sequence reads CASSWWQQETQYF.

Turning to this clone: The CDR3 end falls 3 residues outside the read, so it is completed with the germline J gene. The chain joins TRBV10-3 to TRBJ2-4; D unresolved. V shed 0 bases and J shed 5 bases, with 8 bases lying between them. The germline CDR1 and CDR2 sequences are ENHRY and SYGVKD. The CDR3 loop spans 14 amino acids. Incomplete CDR3 DNA: TGTGCCATCAGTGAGTCTTTAAGGGAAAACATT. It is translated as CAISESLRENI. The full CDR3 protein is CAISESLRENIQYF.

Concerning this clone itself: From the germline J gene comes the end of the CDR3, since the read stops 3 residues before it. V usage is TRBV2 and J usage is TRBJ1-4, with 9 nucleotides matching TRBD1. The CDR3 consists of 14 residues. CDR1 is SNHLY, CDR2 FYNNEI, per germline. V shed 6 bases and J 6 bases; nucleotides not matched to a gene: 5. CDR3: CASRKDRGDEKLFF. The DNA read from the CDR3 is TGTGCCAGCAGAAAGGACAGGGGAGATGAAAAA.

A note on this clone: The read falls 3 residues short of the CDR3 end, and the missing part is taken from the germline J gene. The V gene is TRBV5-4, the J gene TRBJ2-2; TRBD2 is a possible D gene (5 bases). V was pared by 0 bases and J by 0 bases, with 9 bases between. Germline V gene lookup returns CDR1 SGHNT and CDR2 YYREEE (reference sequence). This CDR3 has 16 residues. CDR3 DNA (partial): TGTGCCAGCAGCTTGGCCTCTAGCTCGAACACCGGGGAG. Its protein product is CASSLASSSNTGE. The complete CDR3 reads CASSLASSSNTGELFF.

Comments on this clone: Read data end 3 residues before the CDR3 end; the end is taken from the germline J gene. The gene calls are TRBV27 and TRBJ1-1; 8 bases align to TRBD1. The V gene end was trimmed by 4 bases and the J gene end by 1 base; junction bases not matched to a gene: 2. The CDR3 is 14 amino acids. Germline CDR1 reads MNHEY; CDR2 reads SMNVEV (reference sequence). The sequenced part of the CDR3 DNA is TGTGCCAGCAGTTCGGACAGGGAGAACACTGAA. This codes for CASSSDRENTE. The entire CDR3 reads CASSSDRENTEAFF.

To note about this clone: Read sequence stops 3 residues before the CDR3 end, and the germline J gene provides the missing end. The chain joins TRBV20-1 to TRBJ2-4; a possible D gene is TRBD2 (6 bases). CDR3 length: 14 amino acids. Germline loops: CDR1 DFQATT, CDR2 SNEGSKA (reference sequence). Between the trimmed V and J ends, which lost 1 base and 7 bases, there was a span of 14 bases. The CDR3 DNA, read in part, is TGCAGTGCTAGAGCCGGGGGTACCTATAACATT. Amino acid sequence: CSARAGGTYNI. The whole CDR3 is CSARAGGTYNIQYF.

Regarding this clone: The DNA ends 3 residues before the CDR3 does, and the rest of the CDR3 is filled in from the germline J gene. This chain connects TRBV6-2 or TRBV6-3 to TRBJ1-2; D not certain. The germline V gene encodes CDR1 MNHEY and CDR2 SVGEGT. The CDR3 runs 15 residues. CDR3 DNA (partial): TGTGCCAGCAGTTACCGCCCTGCTGCTTCCTACGAC. As protein: CASSYRPAASYD. The entire CDR3 protein is CASSYRPAASYDYTF.

A remark on this clone: The CDR3 end is not reached by the read, which stops 3 residues before it; the germline J gene fills it in. The chain is built from TRBV9 and TRBJ2-7, with 12 bases identical to TRBD2. The CDR3 contains 15 residues. Germline V gene sequence: CDR1 SGDLS, CDR2 YYNGEE. V dropped 0 bases and J dropped 3; count of bases not matched to a gene: 1. Incomplete CDR3 DNA: TGTGCCAGCAGCGTAGGACTAGCGGGGGACTACGAG. Its translation is CASSVGLAGDYE. The full-length CDR3 reads as CASSVGLAGDYEQYF.

Comment on this clone: The CDR3 is cut off 3 residues early in the read; its end comes from the germline J gene. This sequence joins TRBV5-1 and TRBJ1-3; unclear D gene. V was clipped by 0 bases and J by 0 bases, with 10 bases between them. From germline, CDR1 is SGHRS and CDR2 YFSETQ. The CDR3 spans 16 residues. The covered CDR3 bases are TGCGCCAGCAGCTTGGGGACGGGGAACTCTGGAAACACC. As protein: CASSLGTGNSGNT. The entire CDR3 is CASSLGTGNSGNTIYF.

Remarks on this clone: Read coverage stops 3 residues before the CDR3 terminus; the germline J gene supplies the remainder. The gene calls are TRBV6-2 or TRBV6-3 and TRBJ1-4; D is possibly TRBD1 (5 bases). The CDR3 has 14 amino acids. Germline CDR1 is MNHEY and CDR2 is SVGEGT. The CDR3 DNA, read in part, is TGTGCCAGCAATAGAAACCCTGGGGCCAACGTA. Amino acid sequence: CASNRNPGANV. The complete CDR3 protein is CASNRNPGANVLFF.

Comment on this clone: Coverage ceases 3 residues before the CDR3 finishes, and the germline J gene fills in the end. The gene calls are TRBV14 and TRBJ1-4; D gene ambiguous. The CDR3 spans 16 residues. CDR1 and CDR2 from the germline V gene are SGHDN and FVKESK. V was trimmed by 0 bases and J by 0 bases, leaving 8 bases between them. CDR3 DNA, as far as it was read: TGTGCCAGCAGCCAAGAGAGCCGTGCAACTAATGAAAAA. This encodes CASSQESRATNEK. The complete CDR3 protein is CASSQESRATNEKLFF.

Regarding this clone: Coverage ceases 3 residues before the CDR3 finishes, and the germline J gene fills in the end. The chain combines TRBV2 with TRBJ1-5; tentative D call: TRBD1 (6 bases). V gave up 4 bases and J gave up 4 bases, with 11 bases separating them. The CDR3 is made up of 14 amino acids. Germline CDR1 and CDR2: SNHLY and FYNNEI. The covered CDR3 bases are TGTGCCAGCAGTGGAAGGAGGGGGAATCAGCCC. Translating gives CASSGRRGNQP. The full CDR3 protein reads CASSGRRGNQPQHF.

Turning to this clone: The CDR3 end falls 3 residues outside the read, so it is completed with the germline J gene. The chain recombines TRBV7-2 with TRBJ2-7; 8 bases line up with TRBD2. Germline CDR1 and CDR2: SGHTA and FQGNSA. This CDR3 has 14 residues. Unmatched junction bases numbered 2, after V lost 0 bases and J lost 4 bases. The CDR3 DNA, read in part, is TGTGCCAGCAGCTTAGCTAGCGGGATGTACGAG. Its protein product is CASSLASGMYE. The complete CDR3 protein is CASSLASGMYEQYF.

With regard to this clone: Read sequence stops 3 residues before the CDR3 end, and the germline J gene provides the missing end. The chain couples TRBV6-1 to TRBJ2-2; TRBD2 is a possible D gene (6 bases). Germline-derived CDR1 and CDR2 are MNHNS and SASEGT. Deletions cut 0 bases from V and 7 bases from J, with 6 bases between. The CDR3 consists of 13 residues. Incomplete CDR3 DNA: TGTGCCAGCAGTGAAGCGGGGGGCGGGGAG. Amino acid sequence: CASSEAGGGE. The CDR3 in full is CASSEAGGGELFF.

With regard to this clone: The read terminates 3 residues before the CDR3 end, so the remaining end is supplied by the germline J gene. The V call is TRBV30, the J call TRBJ2-7, with TRBD1 identical over 9 bases. The CDR3 has 15 residues. The V gene end was trimmed by 4 bases and the J gene end by 3 bases; junction bases not matched to a gene: 10. Germline assignment: CDR1 GTSNPN and CDR2 SVGIG (reference sequence). The CDR3 DNA, read in part, is TGTGCCTGGATTTGGAGTTACAGGGGGCTCTACGAG. This codes for CAWIWSYRGLYE. The entire CDR3 reads CAWIWSYRGLYEQYF.

With respect to this clone: Coverage ceases 3 residues before the CDR3 finishes, and the germline J gene fills in the end. The genes are TRBV18 and TRBJ2-2, with D perhaps matching TRBD1 (6 bases). Germline V gene lookup returns CDR1 KGHSH and CDR2 LQKENI. The CDR3 length is 16 residues. Trimming removed 0 bases from V and 3 bases from J, with 11 bases in between. CDR3 region: CASSPPMTGHTGELFF. CDR3 bases read: TGTGCCAGCTCACCACCGATGACAGGCCACACCGGGGAG.

Frequency places this clone as medium-sized. From the germline J gene comes the end of the CDR3, since the read stops 3 residues before it. The sample has other DNA sequences that encode this CDR3 too. The genes are TRBV7-3 and TRBJ2-3, with 7 bases matching TRBD2. Germline V gives CDR1 SGHTA, CDR2 FQGTGA. The CDR3 extends over 15 amino acids. Trimming at V came to 5 bases and at J to 6 bases, leaving 11 bases not matched to a gene. Incomplete CDR3 DNA: TGTGCCAGCAGCCCTGGGGGGGGGAGCGGCGATACG. It codes for CASSPGGGSGDT. The CDR3 as a whole reads CASSPGGGSGDTQYF.

In regard to this clone: The CDR3 end falls 3 residues outside the read, so it is completed with the germline J gene. The genes are TRBV14 and TRBJ1-1; D possibly corresponds to TRBD1 (6 bases). This CDR3 contains 15 residues. The V end was cut by 3 bases, the J end by 1 base, with 12 bases between. Germline V gene data show CDR1 as SGHDN and CDR2 as FVKESK. CDR3 protein: CASSQQTGWNTEAFF. CDR3 bases read: TGTGCCAGCAGCCAGCAGACAGGCTGGAACACTGAA.

The CDR3 is CASSPPGLAGGLNNEQFF. The covered CDR3 bases are TGTGCCAGCTCACCACCGGGACTAGCGGGGGGCCTAAACAATGAG. This chain uses TRBV18 with TRBJ2-1, with TRBD2 matching over 15 bases. The missing CDR3 end, 3 residues past where the read stops, is filled in from the germline J gene. The CDR3 has 18 residues. V trimming: 0 bases; J trimming: 5 bases; junction bases outside the gene matches: 5. Per the germline V gene, CDR1 is KGHSH and CDR2 is LQKENI. Based on the CDR3 plus reference TRBV18 and TRBJ2-1, the full variable domain is NAGVMQNPRHLVRRRGQEARLRCSPMKGHSHVYWYRQLPEEGLKFMVYLQKENIIDESGMPKERFSAEFPKEGPSILRIQQVVRGDSAAYFCASSPPGLAGGLNNEQFFGPGTRLTVL.

As concerns this clone: The read ends 3 residues shy of where the CDR3 ends; the end is completed using the germline J gene. The gene calls are TRBV2 and TRBJ1-1; D remains ambiguous. The germline V gene has CDR1 SNHLY and CDR2 FYNNEI. The CDR3 runs 11 residues. The germline V and J ends were trimmed by 8 bases and 1 base, with 5 bases remaining between them. CDR3: CASAANTEAFF. The CDR3 DNA, read in part, is TGTGCCAGCGCGGCGAACACTGAA.

For this clone: The read terminates 3 residues ahead of where the CDR3 ends, so the germline J gene completes it. The chain combines TRBV6-1 with TRBJ1-6; D is unclear. V was clipped by 2 bases and J by 10 bases, with 9 bases between them. CDR1 is MNHNS, CDR2 SASEGT, per germline. This CDR3 contains 13 residues. CDR3 sequence: CASSERSQSPLHF. The CDR3 bases that were read are TGTGCCAGCAGTGAAAGATCCCAGTCACCC.

Comments on this clone: The read halts 3 residues ahead of the CDR3 end, with the missing end drawn from the germline J gene. The chain recombines TRBV6-2 or TRBV6-3 with TRBJ1-2; D not certain. The CDR3 extends over 16 amino acids. Germline V gene data show CDR1 as MNHEY and CDR2 as SVGEGT. CDR3 amino acids: CASSFSGVSSYNDYTF. The CDR3 bases that were read are TGTGCCAGCAGCTTTAGCGGGGTGAGCTCCTACAATGAC.

The CDR3 loop is CASSARWSPNTEAFF. The CDR3 bases that were read are TGTGCCAGCAGTGCCAGGTGGAGTCCGAACACTGAA. The chain joins TRBV2 to TRBJ1-1, with no clear D. The read terminates 3 residues ahead of where the CDR3 ends, so the germline J gene completes it. The V and J ends lost 4 bases and 1 base respectively, with 13 bases between them. The CDR3 totals 15 residues. Germline V gene data show CDR1 as SNHLY and CDR2 as FYNNEI.